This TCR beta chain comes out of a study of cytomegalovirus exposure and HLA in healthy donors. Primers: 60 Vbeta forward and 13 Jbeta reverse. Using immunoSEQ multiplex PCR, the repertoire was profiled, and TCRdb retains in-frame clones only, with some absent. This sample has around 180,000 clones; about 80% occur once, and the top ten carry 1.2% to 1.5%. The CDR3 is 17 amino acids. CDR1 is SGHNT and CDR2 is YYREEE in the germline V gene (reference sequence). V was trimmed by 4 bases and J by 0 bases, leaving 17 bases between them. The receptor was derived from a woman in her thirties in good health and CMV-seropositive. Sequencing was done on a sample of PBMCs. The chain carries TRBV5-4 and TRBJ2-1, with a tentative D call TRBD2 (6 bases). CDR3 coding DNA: TGTGCCAGCAGCCCGGGACTGCTAAAGAGCTCCTACAATGAGCAGTTCTTC. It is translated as CASSPGLLKSSYNEQFF.